These 30 T cell receptor beta chains were sequenced from one sample in a study of OX40 agonist ivuxolimab in advanced cancers. Measured with immunoSEQ multiplex PCR; TCRdb has only the in-frame clones, and not every one. Of about 61,000 clones listed, nearly 90% were seen once; the top ten hold about 0.38%. The material was CD4+ or CD8+ T cells sorted from blood, obtained in a trial of the OX40 agonist ivuxolimab. These receptors were taken from an adult with an advanced solid tumor such as melanoma, head and neck, liver or kidney cancer.

The chain employs TRBV9 and TRBJ2-3, with D perhaps given as TRBD1 or TRBD2 (5 bases each). The ends were cut back, 9 bases at V and 0 bases at J, with 14 bases in the middle. In germline, CDR1 is SGDLS, CDR2 YYNGEE. This CDR3 spans 14 amino acids. The chain's CDR3 is CATNRGPSTDTQYF. The CDR3 DNA is TGTGCCACCAACCGGGGACCTAGCACAGATACGCAGTATTTT.

This chain connects TRBV27 to TRBJ1-4; D is ambiguous. This CDR3 spans 15 amino acids. Germline V lookup: CDR1 MNHEY, CDR2 SMNVEV (reference sequence). Between the trimmed V and J ends, which lost 5 bases and 3 bases, there was a span of 13 bases. The CDR3 loop is CASSTYTDSNEKLFF. CDR3 bases: TGTGCCAGCAGTACCTACACAGATTCTAATGAAAAACTGTTTTTT.

This sequence joins TRBV27 and TRBJ2-1; either TRBD1 or TRBD2 may fit D (5 bases each). Germline V lookup: CDR1 MNHEY, CDR2 SMNVEV (reference sequence). The CDR3 contains 17 residues. Trimming shortened V by 6 bases and J by 8 bases, and 26 bases separated the two germline ends. CDR3 loop: CASSPPGLRGVGYEQFF. In nucleotides, the CDR3 is TGTGCCAGCAGCCCCCCCGGATTGAGGGGCGTCGGATATGAGCAGTTCTTC.

The chain links TRBV6-1 to TRBJ2-3; D uncertain. Germline CDR1 is MNHNS and CDR2 is SASEGT. Trimming took off 4 bases at V and 0 bases at J, with 8 bases between the two ends. The CDR3 consists of 14 residues. The chain's CDR3 is CASSAQLSTDTQYF. The CDR3 DNA reads TGTGCCAGCAGTGCTCAGCTAAGCACAGATACGCAGTATTTT.

J is TRBJ1-4 and V is TRBV30; possibly TRBD1 for D (6 bases). The length of the CDR3 is 18 residues. Per germline, CDR1 GTSNPN and CDR2 SVGIG (reference sequence). V dropped 0 bases and J dropped 0 bases, with 17 bases sitting between them. This chain's CDR3 is CAWSVWTESDPTNEKLFF. CDR3 in DNA: TGTGCCTGGAGTGTGTGGACAGAGTCAGACCCAACTAATGAAAAACTGTTTTTT.

This clone was counted once. The chain combines TRBV27 with TRBJ1-1; D unclear. The length of the CDR3 is 14 residues. Trimming shortened V by 1 base and J by 0 bases, and 6 bases separated the two germline ends. Germline CDR1 MNHEY, CDR2 SMNVEV (reference sequence). This CDR3 is CASSLLGMNTEAFF. In DNA, the CDR3 is TGTGCCAGCAGTTTATTGGGGATGAACACTGAAGCTTTCTTT.

A single count supports this clone. The CDR3 region has the DNA TGTGCCAGCAGGCCAATGGGTCGGCGCACCGGGGAGCTGTTTTTT. Its protein is CASRPMGRRTGELFF. The rearrangement links TRBV11-2 to TRBJ2-2; no firm D call. CDR3 length equals 15 residues. Germline CDR1 and CDR2: SGHAT and FQNNGV. V was cut by 6 bases and J by 4 bases, with 15 bases left in between.

This chain connects TRBV7-2 to TRBJ2-7; 8 bases fit TRBD1. The CDR3 sequence is 14 residues long. The V and J ends lost 5 bases and 6 bases, in that order; junction bases with no gene match: 9. Germline CDR1 reads SGHTA; CDR2 reads FQGNSA. CDR3 region: CASSVGTGNSEQYF. The CDR3 DNA follows: TGTGCCAGCAGCGTGGGGACAGGTAACTCCGAGCAGTACTTC. Full variable domain (outside the CDR3, taken from reference TRBV7-2 and TRBJ2-7): GAGVSQSPSNKVTEKGKDVELRCDPISGHTALYWYRQSLGQGLEFLIYFQGNSAPDKSGLPSDRFSAERTGGSVSTLTIQRTQQEDSAVYLCASSVGTGNSEQYFGPGTRLTVT.

The rearrangement joins TRBV11-2 to TRBJ2-7, with TRBD1 identical over 10 bases. This CDR3 is 16 amino acids long. Trimming at V came to 0 bases and at J to 4 bases, leaving 6 bases not matched to a gene. CDR1 and CDR2 from the germline V gene are SGHAT and FQNNGV. The CDR3 DNA is TGTGCCAGCAGCTTAGACGGGACAGGGGCGAAATACGAGCAGTACTTC. It translates to CASSLDGTGAKYEQYF.

V and J are TRBV6-6 and TRBJ2-7; D gene unclear. Germline V gene lookup returns CDR1 MNHNY and CDR2 SVGAGI (reference sequence). The V and J ends lost 5 bases and 0 bases respectively, with 14 bases between them. The CDR3 is made up of 15 amino acids. CDR3 DNA: TGTGCCAGCAGTCCTGCCCTGTGGAGCTCCTACGAGCAGTACTTC. Amino acids: CASSPALWSSYEQYF.

The gene calls are TRBV13 and TRBJ2-4, with D uncertain. This CDR3 region has 15 residues. Trimming removed 4 bases from V and 5 bases from J, with 15 bases in between. Germline assignment: CDR1 PRHDT and CDR2 FYEKMQ (reference sequence). CDR3 nucleotide sequence: TGTGCCAGCAGCTCCGTAAGGGTTGCAGAAAACATTCAGTACTTC. This translates into CASSSVRVAENIQYF.

The chain has TRBV5-4 and TRBJ2-3; TRBD2 aligns across 8 bases. Germline trimming cut 0 bases from V and 5 bases from J; bases unmatched to any gene: 8. The germline V gene has CDR1 SGHNT and CDR2 YYREEE (reference sequence). This CDR3 spans 16 amino acids. DNA for the CDR3: TGTGCCAGCAGCTTGGGGTCGGGACTAGTGGTAGATACGCAGTATTTT. It encodes CASSLGSGLVVDTQYF.

In regard to this clone: Relative to the germline gene, one junction end is altered; a read error may explain this. This chain links TRBV6-4 with TRBJ2-2; tentatively, D is TRBD2 (6 bases). Germline lookup yields CDR1 MRHNA and CDR2 SNTAGT. This CDR3 has 13 residues. The CDR3 bases are TGTGCCAGCAGGGACTACTCCACCGGGGAGCTGTTTTTT. Translation gives CASRDYSTGELFF.

As DNA, the CDR3 is TGTGCCAGCAGCTTAGAGGCAGGGCGAGCCTACGAGCAGTACTTC. It translates to CASSLEAGRAYEQYF. The gene calls are TRBV7-8 and TRBJ2-7; possible D gene TRBD1, 5 bases. V lost 1 base and J lost 2, with 12 bases in between. The germline V gene has CDR1 SGHVS and CDR2 FQNEAQ. This CDR3 is built from 15 residues.

The chain couples TRBV2 to TRBJ2-5; no definite D call. Per the germline V gene, CDR1 is SNHLY and CDR2 is FYNNEI. The CDR3 has 11 amino acids. Between the trimmed V and J ends, which lost 2 bases and 5 bases, there was a span of 3 bases. The CDR3 nucleotides are TGTGCCAGCAGTGAAAGGGAGACCCAGTACTTC. As protein: CASSERETQYF.

V usage is TRBV6-6 and J usage is TRBJ2-5; D call uncertain. CDR1 is MNHNY, CDR2 SVGAGI, per germline (reference sequence). The CDR3 length is 11 residues. Trimming pared 4 bases from V and 5 bases from J, leaving 5 bases between. CDR3 loop: CASSSRETQYF. The DNA of the CDR3 is TGTGCCAGCAGTTCTCGGGAGACCCAGTACTTC.

This chain connects TRBV30 to TRBJ2-4; D is unclear. The CDR3 consists of 15 residues. CDR1 is GTSNPN and CDR2 is SVGIG in the germline V gene (reference sequence). V was cut by 0 bases and J by 0 bases, with 9 bases left in between. CDR3 sequence (DNA): TGTGCCTGGAGTGTAGACGTTCTAGCCAAAAACATTCAGTACTTC. It codes for CAWSVDVLAKNIQYF.

V is TRBV6-1 and J is TRBJ2-7; no clear D gene. The CDR3 is 12 residues long. Germline V CDR1 and CDR2: MNHNS, SASEGT. V was pared by 0 bases and J by 3 bases, with 3 bases between. The chain's CDR3 is CASSEAVYEQYF. The CDR3 DNA sequence: TGTGCCAGCAGTGAAGCAGTCTACGAGCAGTACTTC.

Only a few counts were recorded for this clone. The V and J genes are TRBV5-4 and TRBJ2-1; 15 bases align to TRBD2. Losses at the gene ends were 4 bases for V and 8 bases for J; bases not matched to a gene: 4. Germline lookup yields CDR1 SGHNT and CDR2 YYREEE (reference sequence). The CDR3 loop spans 15 amino acids. The CDR3 loop is CASSAGLAGGHEQFF. The CDR3 DNA reads as TGTGCCAGCAGCGCCGGACTAGCGGGGGGGCATGAGCAGTTCTTC.

The chain is built from TRBV11-2 and TRBJ1-4; D remains ambiguous. The CDR3 sequence is 12 residues long. Per the germline V gene, CDR1 is SGHAT and CDR2 is FQNNGV. V shed 5 bases and J shed 5 bases, with 6 bases lying between them. Written as DNA, the CDR3 is TGTGCCAGCAGCGGGAGGAATGAAAAACTGTTTTTT. Encoded protein: CASSGRNEKLFF.

J is TRBJ1-2 and V is TRBV7-9; D ambiguous. Trimming removed 1 base from V and 6 bases from J, with 9 bases in between. CDR3 length: 13 amino acids. The germline gives CDR1 SEHNR, CDR2 FQNEAQ (reference sequence). The CDR3 sequence is CASSLGRGDGYTF. The CDR3 DNA follows: TGTGCCAGCAGCTTAGGGCGGGGAGATGGCTACACCTTC.

This clone appeared a few times. The V and J genes are TRBV9 and TRBJ1-1, with D perhaps TRBD1 (5 bases). The length of the CDR3 is 14 residues. From germline, CDR1 is SGDLS and CDR2 YYNGEE. V lost 0 bases and J 1 base, leaving 7 bases between the germline ends. The CDR3 region has the DNA TGTGCCAGCAGCGTAGAGCAGGGGAACACTGAAGCTTTCTTT. This encodes CASSVEQGNTEAFF.

The CDR3 protein is CASSLSSGQGRREAFF. DNA of the CDR3: TGTGCCAGCAGCCTATCAAGCGGGCAGGGAAGGAGGGAAGCTTTCTTT. This rearrangement joins TRBV7-9 to TRBJ1-1; D is perhaps TRBD1 (5 bases). V was cut by 5 bases and J by 8 bases, with 24 bases left in between. Germline V gene sequence: CDR1 SEHNR, CDR2 FQNEAQ (reference sequence). The CDR3 runs 16 residues.

The rearrangement links TRBV5-4 to TRBJ2-4; possible D gene TRBD1, 6 bases. Germline lookup yields CDR1 SGHNT and CDR2 YYREEE (reference sequence). Trimming removed 2 bases from V and 1 base from J, with 22 bases in between. The CDR3 has 19 residues. The CDR3 sequence: CASSLTRGSGDGAKNIQYF. CDR3 nucleotide sequence: TGTGCCAGCAGCTTAACCAGGGGATCTGGGGACGGGGCCAAAAACATTCAGTACTTC.

This chain connects TRBV2 to TRBJ2-1; D uncertain. Germline-derived CDR1 and CDR2 are SNHLY and FYNNEI. CDR3 size: 14 residues. V shed 6 bases and J shed 2 bases, with 11 bases lying between them. The CDR3: CASSPGKAYNEQFF. The CDR3 coding sequence is TGTGCCAGCAGCCCGGGCAAGGCCTACAATGAGCAGTTCTTC.

The gene calls are TRBV7-9 and TRBJ2-3; a weak D match, TRBD2 (6 bases). V was cut by 5 bases and J by 2 bases, with 14 bases left in between. Germline-derived CDR1 and CDR2 are SEHNR and FQNEAQ (reference sequence). The CDR3 consists of 15 residues. Here the CDR3 DNA reads TGTGCCAGCAGCCCCACCGGGAGAATCACAGATACGCAGTATTTT. Translated: CASSPTGRITDTQYF.

The chain combines TRBV27 with TRBJ1-2; 8 bases are a match to TRBD1. The CDR3 sequence is 15 residues long. Germline V gene lookup returns CDR1 MNHEY and CDR2 SMNVEV (reference sequence). V lost 5 bases and J lost 8; bases outside the gene matches: 13. CDR3 in amino acids: CASSPYLLDRGGYTF. The CDR3, as DNA: TGTGCCAGCAGTCCGTACCTCCTCGACAGGGGCGGCTACACCTTC.

The rearrangement links TRBV4-3 to TRBJ2-1; D is ambiguous. The CDR3 runs to 13 residues. Germline CDR1 reads LGHNA; CDR2 reads YSLEER. V lost 0 bases and J 9 bases, leaving 9 bases between the germline ends. The CDR3 DNA reads TGCGCCAGCAGCCAAGATGGAAGGGCTGAGCAGTTCTTC. It encodes CASSQDGRAEQFF.

The chain is built from TRBV7-8 and TRBJ2-2, with D possibly matching TRBD1 (6 bases). Trimming pared 3 bases from V and 3 bases from J, leaving 14 bases between. The CDR3 has 16 amino acids. The germline V gene encodes CDR1 SGHVS and CDR2 FQNEAQ. Here the CDR3 reads CASSLVGAADTGELFF. The DNA of the CDR3 is TGTGCCAGCAGCTTGGTGGGGGCAGCCGACACCGGGGAGCTGTTTTTT. Full variable domain (remainder filled in from reference TRBV7-8 and TRBJ2-2): GAGVSQSPRYKVAKRGQDVALRCDPISGHVSLFWYQQALGQGPEFLTYFQNEAQLDKSGLPSDRFFAERPEGSVSTLKIQRTQQEDSAVYLCASSLVGAADTGELFFGEGSRLTVL.

The CDR3 DNA sequence: TGTGCCAGCAGCTTAGAGGACAGGTACGAGCAGTACTTC. As protein: CASSLEDRYEQYF. The chain uses TRBV11-2 and TRBJ2-7; TRBD1 matches 7 bases. Germline V CDR1 and CDR2: SGHAT, FQNNGV. The CDR3 loop spans 13 amino acids. V trimming: 0 bases; J trimming: 4 bases; junction bases outside the gene matches: 0.